Presented here are 10 T cell receptor beta chains from one specimen sequenced in a study of identical twins. TCRdb processed the 5' RACE reads anew with MiXCR; each CDR3 protein has one entry. This table has under 900,000 distinct CDR3 sequences, about 12% appearing once. This sample was shared with a second study, whose subject was yellow fever vaccine responses in identical twins.

Sample: PBMCs. The receptors were sampled from a woman under 30 in good health.

In its sample, this clonotype was seen a few times. J is TRBJ2-2 and V is TRBV15; D not resolved. There are 12 residues in the CDR3. V lost 5 bases and J lost 6, with 7 bases in between. CDR1 and CDR2 (germline): LNHNV, YYDKDF (reference sequence). As DNA, the CDR3 is TGTGCCACCAGCCCGGAATCCGGGGAGCTGTTTTTT. It codes for CATSPESGELFF.

V usage is TRBV29-1 and J usage is TRBJ2-3; D gene ambiguous. V was trimmed by 7 bases and J by 4 bases, leaving 21 bases between them. The CDR3 covers 15 residues. CDR1 SQVTM and CDR2 ANQGSEA come from the germline V gene. The CDR3 sequence is CSAPSRSDISDTQYF. DNA of the CDR3: TGCAGCGCCCCGTCTAGGAGCGACATCTCAGATACGCAGTATTTT.

Points on this clonotype: At one of its ends the junction is not consistent with the germline gene, which may arise from a read error. The chain uses TRBV27 and TRBJ2-1, with TRBD2 matching over 11 bases. The CDR3 totals 15 residues. CDR1 is MNHEY, CDR2 SMNVEV, per germline (reference sequence). CDR3 in amino acids: CASNLAGGPHNEQFF. The DNA of the CDR3 is TGTGCCAGCAATTTAGCGGGGGGGCCCCACAATGAGCAGTTCTTC.

The chain employs TRBV7-8 and TRBJ2-1; 7 nucleotides align to TRBD2. The CDR3 has 16 residues. The J segment lost 3 bases and the V segment lost 5 bases, leaving 10 bases of the junction unmatched. CDR1 is SGHVS and CDR2 is FQNEAQ in the germline V gene. The CDR3: CASSPNAGLSYNEQFF. CDR3 in DNA: TGTGCCAGCAGCCCTAATGCGGGACTAAGCTACAATGAGCAGTTCTTC.

This clonotype was picked up a small number of times. The chain joins TRBV6-5 to TRBJ2-1; D call uncertain. Germline V lookup: CDR1 MNHEY, CDR2 SVGAGI. The ends were cut back, 2 bases at V and 0 bases at J, with 5 bases in the middle. The CDR3 consists of 14 residues. This CDR3 reads CASSYAVSYNEQFF. CDR3 nucleotide sequence: TGTGCCAGCAGTTACGCGGTCTCCTACAATGAGCAGTTCTTC.

The sample holds a few counts of this clonotype. This chain connects TRBV20-1 to TRBJ2-7, with D unclear. Trimming removed 7 bases at V and 0 bases at J, with 10 bases between. Germline CDR1 DFQATT, CDR2 SNEGSKA (reference sequence). The CDR3 runs to 12 residues. The CDR3 loop is CSGTTHSYEQYF. The CDR3 nucleotides are TGCAGTGGGACGACACACTCCTACGAGCAGTACTTC.

J is TRBJ2-1 and V is TRBV11-1, with TRBD1 matching 9 bases. V lost 8 bases to trimming and J lost 3 bases; unmatched junction nucleotides: 20. Germline CDR1 is SGHAT and CDR2 is FQDESV (reference sequence). This CDR3 is 19 amino acids long. The CDR3 protein is CASGLPGQGPLRNYNEQFF. CDR3 coding DNA: TGTGCCAGCGGATTACCGGGACAGGGTCCCTTGCGCAACTACAATGAGCAGTTCTTC.

This clonotype was seen a few times. This chain joins TRBV6-5 and TRBJ1-1; D is unclear. The CDR3 is 16 residues long. V was clipped by 0 bases and J by 0 bases, with 11 bases between them. Germline CDR1 reads MNHEY; CDR2 reads SVGAGI. The CDR3 DNA is TGTGCCAGCAGTTACTCCCCCGCAGGAGTGAACACTGAAGCTTTCTTT. Amino acids: CASSYSPAGVNTEAFF.

The count of this clonotype is one. This chain uses TRBV29-1 with TRBJ2-7, with 12 bases lining up with TRBD2. The CDR3 runs to 14 residues. Germline CDR1 is SQVTM and CDR2 is ANQGSEA. The trim removed 6 bases at V and 1 base at J, leaving 4 bases unmatched. CDR3 nucleotides: TGCAGCGTAAGACTAGCGGGAGTATCCTACGAGCAGTACTTC. Translating it yields CSVRLAGVSYEQYF.

This clonotype was observed a handful of times. The genes are TRBV29-1 and TRBJ1-2, with a possible D match to TRBD1 (6 bases). Germline loops: CDR1 SQVTM, CDR2 ANQGSEA. The V and J ends lost 3 bases and 5 bases respectively, with 10 bases between them. The CDR3 loop spans 12 amino acids. The CDR3 loop reads CSVEDSPYGYTF. CDR3 DNA sequence: TGCAGCGTTGAGGACAGCCCATATGGCTACACCTTC. Drawing the rest from reference TRBV29-1 and TRBJ1-2, the complete variable domain is SAVISQKPSRDICQRGTSLTIQCQVDSQVTMMFWYRQQPGQSLTLIATANQGSEATYESGFVIDKFPISRPNLTFSTLTVSNMSPEDSSIYLCSVEDSPYGYTFGSGTRLTVV.